This is a list of T cell receptor beta chains from one sample in a study of blood T cells in healthy people across ages. TCRdb used MiXCR to reprocess the 5' RACE reads, holding one entry per CDR3 protein. The table lists about a million distinct CDR3 sequences, less than 45% of them singletons, with about an eighth in the top ten. The specimen was blood. These receptors originate from a man between 18 and 35 years old in good health. Each CDR3 is given with its conserved first and last residue. The D gene is left open where the match is weak. Size is stated for part of the rows, as once, few or many counts, or as a class when the clone is expanded.

cdr3_length: 12
j_call: TRBJ1-4
v_call: TRBV29-1
clone_size: few
d_call: .
cdr3_nt: TGCAGCGTTCCCGCAGGAGTTGAAAAACTGTTTTTT
cdr3_aa: CSVPAGVEKLFF

cdr3_length: 14
j_call: TRBJ1-4
v_call: TRBV25-1
clone_size: .
d_call: TRBD1
cdr3_nt: TGTGCCAGCACTGGGGGACAGGGGGGTGAAAAACTGTTTTTT
cdr3_aa: CASTGGQGGEKLFF

cdr3_length: 14
j_call: TRBJ2-1
v_call: TRBV27
clone_size: .
d_call: TRBD2
cdr3_nt: TGTGCCAGCAGTGTCGGGGGGGCCATGGGTGAGCAGTTCTTC
cdr3_aa: CASSVGGAMGEQFF

cdr3_length: 16
j_call: TRBJ2-5
v_call: TRBV18
clone_size: few
d_call: TRBD2
cdr3_nt: TGTGCCAGCTCACCATCCCTAGCGGGGGGAAGAGAGACCCAGTACTTC
cdr3_aa: CASSPSLAGGRETQYF

cdr3_length: 14
j_call: TRBJ2-1
v_call: TRBV7-2
clone_size: .
d_call: TRBD2
cdr3_nt: TGTGCCAGCACCGGACTAGCTTCCTACAATGAGCAGTTCTTC
cdr3_aa: CASTGLASYNEQFF

cdr3_length: 12
j_call: TRBJ1-4
v_call: TRBV11-2
clone_size: few
d_call: .
cdr3_nt: TGTGCCAGCAGCTTAGATCTCCGGAAGGAGTTTTTT
cdr3_aa: CASSLDLRKEFF

cdr3_length: 15
j_call: TRBJ2-7
v_call: TRBV5-1
clone_size: .
d_call: TRBD2
cdr3_nt: TGCGCCAGCAGGATAGATCTAGCGGGGGGATACGAGCAGTACTTC
cdr3_aa: CASRIDLAGGYEQYF

cdr3_length: 15
j_call: TRBJ2-1
v_call: TRBV27
clone_size: few
d_call: .
cdr3_nt: TGTGCCAGCAGTTTAAATGGCATGGTGGGCAATGAGCAGTTCTTC
cdr3_aa: CASSLNGMVGNEQFF

cdr3_length: 13
j_call: TRBJ1-1
v_call: TRBV20-1
clone_size: .
d_call: TRBD1
cdr3_nt: TGCAGTGCCCCGGACAGGGTGAACACTGAAGCTTTCTTT
cdr3_aa: CSAPDRVNTEAFF

cdr3_length: 16
j_call: TRBJ2-3
v_call: TRBV7-2
clone_size: .
d_call: .
cdr3_nt: TGTGCCAGCAGCCCTCAGACTACCCAGTACACAGATACGCAGTATTTT
cdr3_aa: CASSPQTTQYTDTQYF

cdr3_length: 15
j_call: TRBJ2-7
v_call: TRBV5-5
clone_size: .
d_call: TRBD1
cdr3_nt: TGTGCCAGCAGCTTAGGACAGGGGGTCGTATACGAGCAGTACTTC
cdr3_aa: CASSLGQGVVYEQYF

cdr3_length: 14
j_call: TRBJ2-1
v_call: TRBV3-1
clone_size: .
d_call: .
cdr3_nt: TGTCCCAGCGACCAAGGAGCCCCCCCAAATGAGCAGTTCTTC
cdr3_aa: CPSDQGAPPNEQFF

cdr3_length: 15
j_call: TRBJ1-5
v_call: TRBV6-5
clone_size: few
d_call: .
cdr3_nt: TGTGCCAGCAGTTATGGGAGGAGTAGCAATCAGCCCCAGCATTTT
cdr3_aa: CASSYGRSSNQPQHF

cdr3_length: 16
j_call: TRBJ2-3
v_call: TRBV4-1
clone_size: .
d_call: TRBD2
cdr3_nt: TGCGCCAGCAGCTTTAGACTAGCGGCTAGCACAGATACGCAGTATTTT
cdr3_aa: CASSFRLAASTDTQYF

cdr3_length: 14
j_call: TRBJ1-5
v_call: TRBV20-1
clone_size: .
d_call: .
cdr3_nt: TGCAGTGCTAGTCCGGATAAGAGGAATCAGCCCCAGCATTTT
cdr3_aa: CSASPDKRNQPQHF

cdr3_length: 15
j_call: TRBJ1-2
v_call: TRBV5-1
clone_size: few
d_call: TRBD1
cdr3_nt: TGCGCCAGCAGCGTAGACAGGGGGTCAGGCTATGGCTACACCTTC
cdr3_aa: CASSVDRGSGYGYTF

cdr3_length: 17
j_call: TRBJ1-2
v_call: TRBV12-3/TRBV12-4
clone_size: .
d_call: TRBD1
cdr3_nt: TGTGCCAGCAGCCCAAGACAGGGGTTCGGCGGGGACTATGGCTACACCTTC
cdr3_aa: CASSPRQGFGGDYGYTF

cdr3_length: 13
j_call: TRBJ1-4
v_call: TRBV6-5
clone_size: once
d_call: .
cdr3_nt: TGTGCCAGCAGTTACTCATCAGGAGGAAAACTGTTTTTT
cdr3_aa: CASSYSSGGKLFF

cdr3_length: 15
j_call: TRBJ2-7
v_call: TRBV7-2
clone_size: few
d_call: TRBD1
cdr3_nt: TGTGCCAGCAGCCCACAATCGGGACAGAGCTACGAGCAGTACTTC
cdr3_aa: CASSPQSGQSYEQYF

cdr3_length: 15
j_call: TRBJ2-7
v_call: TRBV6-6
clone_size: .
d_call: TRBD2
cdr3_nt: TGTGCCAGCAGTTCAAGCGGGGTGAGCTCCTACGAGCAGTACTTC
cdr3_aa: CASSSSGVSSYEQYF

cdr3_length: 15
j_call: TRBJ1-6
v_call: TRBV20-1
clone_size: few
d_call: .
cdr3_nt: TGCAGTGCTCTAAACCGGGGGACCAATAATTCACCCCTCCACTTT
cdr3_aa: CSALNRGTNNSPLHF

cdr3_length: 14
j_call: TRBJ1-2
v_call: TRBV7-9
clone_size: few
d_call: .
cdr3_nt: TGTGCCAGCAGCTTAAGGGCTCGTAGGGTTGGCTACACCTTC
cdr3_aa: CASSLRARRVGYTF

cdr3_length: 15
j_call: TRBJ2-5
v_call: TRBV6-2/TRBV6-3
clone_size: .
d_call: .
cdr3_nt: TGTGCCAGCAGTCCCACTGGGACGGAACAAGAGACCCAGTACTTC
cdr3_aa: CASSPTGTEQETQYF

cdr3_length: 15
j_call: TRBJ1-4
v_call: TRBV7-2
clone_size: .
d_call: .
cdr3_nt: TGTGCCAGCAGCACCAGTGCATTGTGGGATGAAAAACTGTTTTTT
cdr3_aa: CASSTSALWDEKLFF

cdr3_length: 13
j_call: TRBJ2-1
v_call: TRBV6-5
clone_size: few
d_call: .
cdr3_nt: TGTGCCAGCAGTTACTCAGACGGGGGAGAGCAGTTCTTC
cdr3_aa: CASSYSDGGEQFF

cdr3_length: 18
j_call: TRBJ2-3
v_call: TRBV5-1
clone_size: .
d_call: TRBD2
cdr3_nt: TGCGCCAGCAGCCCGGGACTTCGGACTAGCGGGGACACAGATACGCAGTATTTT
cdr3_aa: CASSPGLRTSGDTDTQYF

cdr3_length: 16
j_call: TRBJ2-3
v_call: TRBV14
clone_size: once
d_call: .
cdr3_nt: TGTGCCAGCAGCCAAGAGGGCGGACTGATCACAGATACGCAGTATTTT
cdr3_aa: CASSQEGGLITDTQYF

cdr3_length: 14
j_call: TRBJ1-1
v_call: TRBV29-1
clone_size: .
d_call: TRBD1
cdr3_nt: TGCAGCGTTGAAGAACCGGACAGGGGTTATAGGGCTTTCTTT
cdr3_aa: CSVEEPDRGYRAFF

cdr3_length: 13
j_call: TRBJ2-3
v_call: TRBV20-1
clone_size: .
d_call: .
cdr3_nt: TGCAGTGCTAGAGTGCTTAGCACAGATACGCAGTATTTT
cdr3_aa: CSARVLSTDTQYF

cdr3_length: 16
j_call: TRBJ1-2
v_call: TRBV29-1
clone_size: few
d_call: .
cdr3_nt: TGCAGCGTTGACGTACAGGCATTGCCCGGAGTATATGGCTACACCTTC
cdr3_aa: CSVDVQALPGVYGYTF

cdr3_length: 20
j_call: TRBJ1-5
v_call: TRBV5-5
clone_size: few
d_call: .
cdr3_nt: TGTGCCAGCAGCCCCTCCGAGGGACAAGGAAGTGTTGGGGGGATCAGGACCCAGCATTTT
cdr3_aa: CASSPSEGQGSVGGIRTQHF

cdr3_length: 17
j_call: TRBJ1-6
v_call: TRBV5-6
clone_size: few
d_call: .
cdr3_nt: TGTGCCAGCAGCTTCGGAGGGGGAAGCTCCTATAATTCACCCCTCCACTTT
cdr3_aa: CASSFGGGSSYNSPLHF

cdr3_length: 14
j_call: TRBJ1-5
v_call: TRBV6-6
clone_size: few
d_call: TRBD1
cdr3_nt: TGTGCCAGCAGTTACGATCAGGGGGGTCAGCCCCAGCATTTT
cdr3_aa: CASSYDQGGQPQHF

cdr3_length: 15
j_call: TRBJ2-7
v_call: TRBV13
clone_size: .
d_call: TRBD2
cdr3_nt: TGTGCCAGCAGCTTACGGCGGGGGGGCGGTTACGAGCAGTACTTC
cdr3_aa: CASSLRRGGGYEQYF

cdr3_length: 14
j_call: TRBJ1-2
v_call: TRBV4-1
clone_size: .
d_call: .
cdr3_nt: TGCGCCAGCAGCCAAGATAACAGGGACTGTGGCTACACCTTC
cdr3_aa: CASSQDNRDCGYTF

cdr3_length: 14
j_call: TRBJ2-5
v_call: TRBV4-2
clone_size: few
d_call: .
cdr3_nt: TGTGCCAGCAGCCAACCGGGGGACGTTGAGACCCAGTACTTC
cdr3_aa: CASSQPGDVETQYF

cdr3_length: 14
j_call: TRBJ1-1
v_call: TRBV6-2/TRBV6-3
clone_size: .
d_call: .
cdr3_nt: TGTGCCAGCAGCCCGCCGGGGCTGGACACTGAAGCTTTCTTT
cdr3_aa: CASSPPGLDTEAFF

cdr3_length: 14
j_call: TRBJ2-1
v_call: TRBV4-3
clone_size: .
d_call: .
cdr3_nt: TGCGCCAGCAGCCAAGGGGACACCGGCAATGAGCAGTTCTTC
cdr3_aa: CASSQGDTGNEQFF

cdr3_length: 14
j_call: TRBJ1-6
v_call: TRBV12-3/TRBV12-4
clone_size: .
d_call: .
cdr3_nt: TGTGCCAGCAGTTCCTACCTCATGAATTCACCCCTCCACTTT
cdr3_aa: CASSSYLMNSPLHF

cdr3_length: 16
j_call: TRBJ2-3
v_call: TRBV12-3/TRBV12-4
clone_size: .
d_call: TRBD2
cdr3_nt: TGTGCCAGCACCCACACGACTAGCGGGGCAACAGATACGCAGTATTTT
cdr3_aa: CASTHTTSGATDTQYF

cdr3_length: 14
j_call: TRBJ2-5
v_call: TRBV12-3/TRBV12-4
clone_size: few
d_call: .
cdr3_nt: TGTGCCAGCAGTTTGCGGCCAGGCCAAGAGACCCAGTACTTC
cdr3_aa: CASSLRPGQETQYF

cdr3_length: 13
j_call: TRBJ1-2
v_call: TRBV10-3
clone_size: few
d_call: .
cdr3_nt: TGTGCCATCAGTGACAGGGGAGGCTATGGCTACACCTTC
cdr3_aa: CAISDRGGYGYTF

cdr3_length: 13
j_call: TRBJ2-7
v_call: TRBV7-2
clone_size: .
d_call: .
cdr3_nt: TGTGCCAGCAGCGGGTGGAACTCCTACGAGCAGTACTTC
cdr3_aa: CASSGWNSYEQYF

cdr3_length: 13
j_call: TRBJ1-1
v_call: TRBV27
clone_size: many
d_call: .
cdr3_nt: TGTGCCAGCAGTCTACAGGAGAACACTGAAGCTTTCTTT
cdr3_aa: CASSLQENTEAFF

cdr3_length: 15
j_call: TRBJ2-7
v_call: TRBV7-7
clone_size: .
d_call: .
cdr3_nt: TGTGCCAGCAGCTTATCCCCGGAAACCTACAATGAGCAGTACTTC
cdr3_aa: CASSLSPETYNEQYF

cdr3_length: 16
j_call: TRBJ1-4
v_call: TRBV15
clone_size: .
d_call: .
cdr3_nt: TGTGCCACCAGCCCGGAACCAGGGGCCTTGAATGAAAAACTGTTTTTT
cdr3_aa: CATSPEPGALNEKLFF

cdr3_length: 13
j_call: TRBJ1-5
v_call: TRBV12-3/TRBV12-4
clone_size: .
d_call: .
cdr3_nt: TGTGCCAGCAGTCTTGGGAAGCCGGGGCCCCAGCATTTT
cdr3_aa: CASSLGKPGPQHF

cdr3_length: 15
j_call: TRBJ1-2
v_call: TRBV5-1
clone_size: .
d_call: TRBD1
cdr3_nt: TGCGCCAGCAGCTGGGGGGACAGGGTGACATATGGCTACACCTTC
cdr3_aa: CASSWGDRVTYGYTF

cdr3_length: 16
j_call: TRBJ1-6
v_call: TRBV7-8
clone_size: few
d_call: .
cdr3_nt: TGTGCCAGCAGCTTAGCAGCGTACGTGGGTTATTCACCCCTCCACTTT
cdr3_aa: CASSLAAYVGYSPLHF

cdr3_length: 15
j_call: TRBJ1-1
v_call: TRBV12-3/TRBV12-4
clone_size: .
d_call: .
cdr3_nt: TGTGCCAGCAGTCCCCGCCGGATCGCGAACACTGAAGCTTTCTTT
cdr3_aa: CASSPRRIANTEAFF

cdr3_length: 13
j_call: TRBJ1-5
v_call: TRBV12-3/TRBV12-4
clone_size: .
d_call: TRBD1
cdr3_nt: TGTGCCACTTCACGGGACAGGGGTCAGCCCCAGCATTTT
cdr3_aa: CATSRDRGQPQHF

cdr3_length: 13
j_call: TRBJ2-3
v_call: TRBV20-1
clone_size: few
d_call: TRBD1
cdr3_nt: TGCAGTGCGAGAACAGGGGGCACACATACGCAGTATTTT
cdr3_aa: CSARTGGTHTQYF

cdr3_length: 14
j_call: TRBJ2-1
v_call: TRBV7-9
clone_size: many
d_call: .
cdr3_nt: TGTGCCAGCAGCTTAGCGCTGGGGGTCAATGAGCAGTTCTTC
cdr3_aa: CASSLALGVNEQFF